The 32 T cell receptor beta chains given below trace back to one sample, sequenced in a study of regulatory T cells in long-lasting Graves disease. Time point noted: newly diagnosed GD, antithyroid drugs for less than 3 months. After RNA was extracted from PBMCs, the TCR library was made from it. Construction of the TCR beta libraries employed iRepertoire HTBI primers in conjunction with Arm-PCR of CDR3 regions. TCRdb recomputed calls from the multiplex PCR reads with MiXCR, one row per CDR3 protein. The repertoire has hundreds of thousands of distinct CDR3 sequences, more than 15% of them found once; the top ten carry around 13%. A further study also used this sample, focusing on T cells in Graves' hyperthyroidism and ophthalmopathy.

The specimen was peripheral blood mononuclear cells (PBMCs), collected at new diagnosis, from a patient treated with antithyroid drugs. Source of these receptors: a young man with Graves disease.

There are many counts of this clonotype. The chain uses TRBV28 and TRBJ2-1; 11 nucleotides align to TRBD1. Germline CDR1 MDHEN, CDR2 SYDVKM. The CDR3 consists of 16 residues. With 6 bases clipped from V and 5 bases from J, the junction kept 9 bases outside the gene matches. CDR3 sequence (DNA): TGTGCCAGCAGACGTGGACAGGGGGCGCTGGACAATGAGCAGTTCTTC. Protein sequence: CASRRGQGALDNEQFF. Variable domain in full (rest from reference TRBV28 and TRBJ2-1): DVKVTQSSRYLVKRTGEKVFLECVQDMDHENMFWYRQDPGLGLRLIYFSYDVKMKEKGDIPEGYSVSREKKERFSLILESASTNQTSMYLCASRRGQGALDNEQFFGPGTRLTVL.

V and J are TRBV11-2 and TRBJ1-2; 7 positions match TRBD1. Trimming removed 1 base from V and 0 bases from J; junction bases left unmatched: 2. Germline V gene lookup returns CDR1 SGHAT and CDR2 FQNNGV. The CDR3 totals 15 residues. CDR3 sequence (DNA): TGTGCCAGCAGCTTAGGGGGGACAGCTAACTATGGCTACACCTTC. Translating gives CASSLGGTANYGYTF.

This clonotype turned up a few times. In nucleotides, the CDR3 is TGCGCCAGCAGCTTTACTGAGGACACTGAAGCTTTCTTT. Translated, it gives CASSFTEDTEAFF. The chain joins TRBV5-1 to TRBJ1-1; D is unresolved. The CDR3 loop spans 13 amino acids. The germline gives CDR1 SGHRS, CDR2 YFSETQ. With 2 bases removed from V and 3 bases from J, the gap between germline ends came to 8 bases. Full variable domain (remainder filled in from reference TRBV5-1 and TRBJ1-1): KAGVTQTPRYLIKTRGQQVTLSCSPISGHRSVSWYQQTPGQGLQFLFEYFSETQRNKGNFPGRFSGRQFSNSRSEMNVSTLELGDSALYLCASSFTEDTEAFFGQGTRLTVV.

The chain combines TRBV19 with TRBJ2-7; D uncertain. This CDR3 region has 14 residues. Trimming pared 1 base from V and 0 bases from J, leaving 7 bases between. CDR1 LNHDA and CDR2 SQIVND come from the germline V gene (reference sequence). Written as DNA, the CDR3 is TGTGCCAGTAGTATAGTAAGCAGCTCCTACGAGCAGTACTTC. This gives the protein CASSIVSSSYEQYF.

At least ten counts were recorded for this clonotype. The V call is TRBV28, the J call TRBJ2-7, with D unclear. With 3 bases removed from V and 1 base from J, the gap between germline ends came to 7 bases. The V gene's germline CDR1 is MDHEN and CDR2 SYDVKM. CDR3 length: 13 amino acids. The CDR3 sequence is CASSLGYSYEQYF. The CDR3 DNA reads TGTGCCAGCAGTTTGGGCTATTCCTACGAGCAGTACTTC.

About this clonotype: With a much larger clone just one base away, this may be a read error. The chain is built from TRBV3-1 and TRBJ2-3, with D perhaps given as TRBD1 or TRBD2 (6 bases each). Germline CDR1 LGHDT, CDR2 YNNKEL (reference sequence). This CDR3 is built from 15 residues. DNA for the CDR3: TGTGCCAGCAGCCAAAGGGGGGCCCCTTCCAATGAGCAGTCCTTC. Protein sequence: CASSQRGAPSNEQSF.

As to this clonotype: A much larger clone differs from this one at a single base, so this may be a read error. Since the CDR3 does not end with the conserved phenylalanine or tryptophan, this likely comes from a read error. CDR3 sequence (DNA): TGTGCCAGCAGCGTCCGGACCTACGAGCAGTACCTC. Its protein product is CASSVRTYEQYL. The V gene is TRBV11-2, the J gene TRBJ2-7; D is unresolved. The CDR3 runs to 12 residues. V lost 5 bases, J lost 2 bases, and 7 bases lay in between. Looked up from germline, CDR1 is SGHAT and CDR2 is FQNNGV.

This clonotype was seen repeatedly, ten times or more. The chain is built from TRBV28 and TRBJ2-7, with 9 bases identical to TRBD1. Germline V gene sequence: CDR1 MDHEN, CDR2 SYDVKM. The CDR3 is 15 amino acids. V shed 5 bases and J 4 bases; nucleotides not matched to a gene: 9. The CDR3 DNA reads as TGTGCCAGCAGTCTGCCCCTGGGACAGGGTTACGAGCAGTACTTC. Encoded protein: CASSLPLGQGYEQYF.

This clonotype came up a few times. The V gene is TRBV4-1, the J gene TRBJ2-7; no firm D call. This CDR3 spans 13 amino acids. Trimming pared 1 base from V and 7 bases from J, leaving 11 bases between. CDR1 and CDR2 from the germline V gene are MGHRA and YSYEKL. The CDR3 protein is CASSQVPGGEQYF. In DNA, the CDR3 is TGCGCCAGCAGCCAAGTTCCGGGTGGGGAGCAGTACTTC.

In this sample, this clonotype turned up many times. The chain uses TRBV5-1 and TRBJ2-1; D is undetermined. Trimming removed 9 bases from V and 4 bases from J, with 17 bases in between. This CDR3 has 14 amino acids. Per the germline V gene, CDR1 is SGHRS and CDR2 is YFSETQ. The CDR3 is CATHQDTQYNEQFF. The CDR3 DNA is TGCGCCACCCATCAAGATACACAGTACAATGAGCAGTTCTTC.

The CDR3 region is CASSQSPRGTATNEKLFF. CDR3 DNA: TGCGCCAGCAGCCAGTCTCCACGGGGAACTGCAACTAATGAAAAACTGTTTTTT. The J gene is TRBJ1-4, the V gene TRBV4-1; D ambiguous. Trimming removed 3 bases from V and 0 bases from J, with 17 bases in between. Germline CDR1 MGHRA, CDR2 YSYEKL. The CDR3 runs 18 residues.

The CDR3: CASSESSGRAADTQYF. CDR3 DNA: TGCGCCAGCAGTGAGTCTAGCGGGAGGGCCGCAGATACGCAGTATTTT. This sequence joins TRBV10-1 and TRBJ2-3; 11 bases agree with TRBD2. V lost 0 bases to trimming and J lost 4 bases; unmatched junction nucleotides: 3. This CDR3 contains 16 residues. Germline CDR1 and CDR2: WNHNN and SYGVQD (reference sequence).

The sample holds a few counts of this clonotype. J is TRBJ1-1 and V is TRBV20-1; no firm D call. V was pared by 5 bases and J by 0 bases, with 10 bases between. The CDR3 length is 13 residues. Germline values: CDR1 DFQATT, CDR2 SNEGSKA (reference sequence). The CDR3 DNA follows: TGCAGTGCTCTAGACCTCTTGAACACTGAAGCTTTCTTT. Amino acid sequence: CSALDLLNTEAFF.

V usage is TRBV20-1 and J usage is TRBJ1-1; no reliable D call. The CDR3 covers 15 residues. Germline V gene sequence: CDR1 DFQATT, CDR2 SNEGSKA (reference sequence). Between the trimmed V and J ends, which lost 5 bases and 2 bases, there was a span of 18 bases. The CDR3 spells CSAVQVPRTNTEAFF. CDR3 nucleotide sequence: TGCAGTGCTGTCCAGGTCCCCCGCACTAACACTGAAGCTTTCTTT.

Ten or more counts support this clonotype. The chain joins TRBV30 to TRBJ1-1; D gene uncertain. Germline V gives CDR1 GTSNPN, CDR2 SVGIG (reference sequence). The length of the CDR3 is 14 residues. The V end was cut by 3 bases, the J end by 6 bases, with 17 bases between. The DNA of the CDR3 is TGTGCCTGGAGCCCATTCGATAGGGCGCCTGAAGCTTTCTTT. Translating gives CAWSPFDRAPEAFF.

In nucleotides, the CDR3 is TGTGCCAGCAGCGTAGGGACTAGCGCCCAAGAGACCCAGTACTTC. Protein product: CASSVGTSAQETQYF. This chain connects TRBV9 to TRBJ2-1; 9 nucleotides line up with TRBD2. The end of the DNA fits TRBJ2-5 better, so the J call may be wrong. CDR3 length equals 15 residues. Germline loops: CDR1 SGDLS, CDR2 YYNGEE.

This clonotype was seen only a few times. This chain connects TRBV27 to TRBJ1-1; 8 positions match TRBD1. This CDR3 has 14 amino acids. V was pared by 6 bases and J by 1 base, with 4 bases of the junction left unmatched. Germline V gene lookup returns CDR1 MNHEY and CDR2 SMNVEV (reference sequence). In DNA, the CDR3 is TGTGCCAGCAGGAGACAGGGGTCGAACACTGAAGCTTTCTTT. Protein: CASRRQGSNTEAFF.

J is TRBJ2-1 and V is TRBV19; D is possibly TRBD1 or TRBD2 (6 bases each). The CDR3 consists of 16 residues. Germline CDR1 and CDR2: LNHDA and SQIVND (reference sequence). Trimming took off 5 bases at V and 14 bases at J, with 28 bases between the two ends. CDR3 nucleotide sequence: TGTGCCAGTAGTGACCTTAGCGGTCTGGGAGGAGGGGGTGAGTTCTTC. It yields the protein CASSDLSGLGGGGEFF.

The CDR3: CASSQKDLKGNTIYF. The CDR3 DNA reads TGTGCCAGTAGCCAGAAGGACTTGAAGGGAAACACCATATATTTT. The chain couples TRBV19 to TRBJ1-3; D uncertain. Germline V gene sequence: CDR1 LNHDA, CDR2 SQIVND (reference sequence). This CDR3 spans 15 amino acids. V lost 6 bases and J lost 4, with 16 bases in between.

This clonotype occurred many times. The CDR3 spells CASSIGTSGGDTQYF. In DNA form, the CDR3 reads TGTGCCAGCAGTATCGGGACTAGCGGGGGGGATACGCAGTATTTT. The chain uses TRBV27 and TRBJ2-3, with 15 nucleotides matching TRBD2. After removal of 5 bases from V and 6 bases from J, the junction contained 3 bases not matched to a gene. The V gene's germline CDR1 is MNHEY and CDR2 SMNVEV (reference sequence). The CDR3 totals 15 residues.

Many counts were recorded for this clonotype. The chain joins TRBV12-3 or TRBV12-4 to TRBJ1-5; 7 positions agree with TRBD1. This CDR3 is built from 14 residues. The V and J ends lost 2 bases and 6 bases, in that order; junction bases with no gene match: 4. Here the CDR3 DNA reads TGTGCCAGCAGTTTATCAGGGGGGGGTCAGCCCCAGCATTTT. Its protein product is CASSLSGGGQPQHF.

This clonotype was seen many times. This chain uses TRBV10-3 with TRBJ2-1; D is uncertain. This CDR3 spans 16 amino acids. Germline CDR1 reads ENHRY; CDR2 reads SYGVKD. V shed 0 bases and J shed 4 bases, with 13 bases lying between them. CDR3 sequence: CAISESVSGGYNEQFF. The CDR3, as DNA: TGTGCCATCAGTGAGTCGGTGTCAGGCGGTTACAATGAGCAGTTCTTC.

This clonotype was seen a few times. V usage is TRBV29-1 and J usage is TRBJ2-2; 9 bases are a match to TRBD1. Trimming removed 6 bases from V and 3 bases from J; junction bases left unmatched: 8. Looked up from germline, CDR1 is SQVTM and CDR2 is ANQGSEA. This CDR3 has 15 residues. The CDR3 loop reads CSVGGQGIYTGELFF. CDR3 sequence (DNA): TGCAGCGTCGGTGGACAGGGGATCTACACCGGGGAGCTGTTTTTT.

This chain joins TRBV28 and TRBJ1-5, with a possible D match to TRBD1 (6 bases). The ends were cut back, 4 bases at V and 3 bases at J, with 10 bases in the middle. The CDR3 extends over 14 amino acids. Germline V gene data show CDR1 as MDHEN and CDR2 as SYDVKM. In nucleotides, the CDR3 is TGTGCCAGCAGTTCAGGACAGCACAATCAGCCCCAGCATTTT. Translated: CASSSGQHNQPQHF.

This clonotype has ten or more counts. The rearrangement links TRBV7-9 to TRBJ2-7, with D uncertain. Trimming took off 5 bases at V and 4 bases at J, with 9 bases between the two ends. Germline lookup yields CDR1 SEHNR and CDR2 FQNEAQ (reference sequence). CDR3 length: 12 residues. For the CDR3, the DNA is TGTGCCAGCAGCGAGACAAATTACGAGCAGTACTTC. Protein product: CASSETNYEQYF.

The table lists this clonotype with a few counts. V is TRBV7-9 and J is TRBJ2-3; D not resolved. Per the germline V gene, CDR1 is SEHNR and CDR2 is FQNEAQ (reference sequence). This CDR3 has 15 amino acids. With 4 bases removed from V and 4 bases from J, the gap between germline ends came to 15 bases. The CDR3 spells CASSSYLGGADTQYF. The CDR3 DNA sequence: TGTGCCAGCAGCTCCTATTTAGGTGGCGCAGATACGCAGTATTTT.

Only a few counts were recorded for this clonotype. The J gene is TRBJ2-7, the V gene TRBV30; TRBD1 matches at 8 bases. This CDR3 has 14 amino acids. Germline V gene sequence: CDR1 GTSNPN, CDR2 SVGIG (reference sequence). With V trimmed by 6 bases and J by 3 bases, 10 bases remained unmatched. The CDR3 DNA sequence: TGTGCCTGTATGGCAGGGGGCAGGAACTACGAGCAGTACTTC. Translation: CACMAGGRNYEQYF.

This clonotype has at least ten counts. The chain recombines TRBV7-8 with TRBJ2-3; the D is unclear. The CDR3 totals 18 residues. Germline V CDR1 and CDR2: SGHVS, FQNEAQ. The V gene lost 1 base and the J gene lost 0 bases, with 17 bases spanning the gap. For the CDR3, the DNA is TGTGCCAGCAGCTTAGTGAAAGGGCCCCGATCGAGCACAGATACGCAGTATTTT. This sequence encodes CASSLVKGPRSSTDTQYF.

The gene calls are TRBV28 and TRBJ2-7; D not resolved. Germline assignment: CDR1 MDHEN and CDR2 SYDVKM. This CDR3 comprises 15 residues. Trimming shortened V by 2 bases and J by 4 bases, and 15 bases separated the two germline ends. The CDR3 loop reads CASSLGWSVSYEQYF. The CDR3, as DNA: TGTGCCAGCAGTTTAGGTTGGAGCGTCTCATACGAGCAGTACTTC.

This chain joins TRBV10-3 and TRBJ2-3; 7 bases align to TRBD2. There are 15 residues in the CDR3. V was pared by 3 bases and J by 7 bases, with 10 bases of the junction left unmatched. The germline V gene has CDR1 ENHRY and CDR2 SYGVKD. The CDR3 loop reads CAISETAGDPNTQYF. The CDR3 nucleotides read TGTGCCATCAGTGAAACGGCGGGAGACCCCAATACGCAGTATTTT.

This clonotype has a count of ten or more. CDR3 loop: CASSLEGIRGGSEAFF. In DNA form, the CDR3 reads TGTGCCAGCAGCTTGGAGGGGATCAGGGGTGGATCTGAAGCTTTCTTT. The chain employs TRBV5-5 and TRBJ1-1; D is perhaps TRBD1 (6 bases). Germline V gives CDR1 SGHKS, CDR2 YYEKEE (reference sequence). The V gene lost 0 bases and the J gene lost 6 bases, with 18 bases spanning the gap. This CDR3 contains 16 residues.

The rearrangement joins TRBV6-1 to TRBJ2-1, with 7 nucleotides matching TRBD2. The CDR3 runs to 15 residues. CDR1 MNHNS and CDR2 SASEGT come from the germline V gene. V was clipped by 7 bases and J by 5 bases; unmatched bases: 11. CDR3 amino acids: CASIYGGGGHNEQFF. The CDR3 region has the DNA TGTGCCAGCATCTATGGGGGGGGTGGCCACAATGAGCAGTTCTTC.